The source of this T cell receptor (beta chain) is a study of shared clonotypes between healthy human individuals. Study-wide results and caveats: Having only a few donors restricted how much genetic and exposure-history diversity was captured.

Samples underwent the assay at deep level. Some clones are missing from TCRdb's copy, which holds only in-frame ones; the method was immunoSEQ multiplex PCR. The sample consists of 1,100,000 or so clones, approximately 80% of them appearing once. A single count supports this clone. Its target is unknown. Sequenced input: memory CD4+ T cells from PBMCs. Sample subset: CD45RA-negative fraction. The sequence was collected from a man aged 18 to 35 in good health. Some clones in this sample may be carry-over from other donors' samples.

The CDR3 DNA reads as TGTGCCAGCAGCCAACCGACCGGCCGGGACGGACTGTTTTTT. This sequence encodes CASSQPTGRDGLFF. The chain is built from TRBV6-5 and TRBJ2-2; the D gene could be TRBD1 or TRBD2 (5 bases each). Germline V lookup: CDR1 MNHEY, CDR2 SVGAGI. Between the trimmed V and J ends, which lost 6 bases and 14 bases, there was a span of 22 bases. The CDR3 has 14 amino acids.